This TCR beta chain derives from a study of cytomegalovirus exposure and HLA in healthy donors. Study observations and caveats: TCR beta chain V- and J-gene trimming was linked, in a later analysis, to a missense variant in DCLRE1C. A previous analysis found most TCR beta V segments productive roughly 87% or roughly 30% of the time.

Amplification used 60 Vbeta primers and 13 Jbeta primers. As originally analysed: In a later analysis, approximately 80 million unique TCR beta chains included roughly 11 million shared by two or more donors. Data came from immunoSEQ multiplex PCR; TCRdb stores just in-frame clones and leaves some out. The V and J calls and clone size come from that table; D and trimming were worked out from the DNA. The sample lists about 150,000 clones, around 78% occurring once. The CDR3 has 15 residues. Germline CDR1 and CDR2: SGHTA and FQGNSA. With 2 bases removed from V and 3 bases from J, the gap between germline ends came to 11 bases. Turning to this clone: Its antigen remains unknown.

The receptor comes from a young woman in good health and CMV-seronegative. This chain uses TRBV7-2 with TRBJ1-5; TRBD1 might be the D (6 bases). The sequenced sample consisted of PBMCs. CDR3 loop: CASSLQGSSNQPQHF. Written as DNA, the CDR3 is TGTGCCAGCAGCTTACAGGGGTCCTCCAATCAGCCCCAGCATTTT.